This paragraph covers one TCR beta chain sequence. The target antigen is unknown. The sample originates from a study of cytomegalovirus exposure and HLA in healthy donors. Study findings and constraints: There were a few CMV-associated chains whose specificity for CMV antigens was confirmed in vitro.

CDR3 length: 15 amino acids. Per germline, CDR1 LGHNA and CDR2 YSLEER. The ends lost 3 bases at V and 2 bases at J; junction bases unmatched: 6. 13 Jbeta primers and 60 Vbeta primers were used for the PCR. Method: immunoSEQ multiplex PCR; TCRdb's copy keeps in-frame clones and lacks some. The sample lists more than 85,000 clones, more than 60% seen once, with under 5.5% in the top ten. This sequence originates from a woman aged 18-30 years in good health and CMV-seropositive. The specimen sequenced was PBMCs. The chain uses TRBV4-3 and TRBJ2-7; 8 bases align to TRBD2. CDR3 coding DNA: TGCGCCAGCAGCCAGGCTAGCGGGCCTCCCTACGAGCAGTACTTC. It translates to CASSQASGPPYEQYF.